Given below is one T cell receptor (beta chain) in context. Its specificity is unknown. The CDR3 runs to 13 residues. Germline CDR1 reads MGHRA; CDR2 reads YSYEKL. V was trimmed by 3 bases and J by 5 bases, leaving 11 bases between them. These data are taken from a study of beta chain features in type 1 diabetes. General study findings and limits: Researchers report that Type 1 diabetes patients had moderately but significantly shorter TCRB CDR3s across all four CD4+ subsets.

Expressed TCRB transcripts were sequenced, since all the RNA that had been isolated was reverse transcribed. Measured with immunoSEQ multiplex PCR; TCRdb has only the in-frame clones, and not every one. Among 550,000 to 850,000 clones listed, 13% were seen once. The rearrangement uses TRBV4-1 and TRBJ2-7; D perhaps matches TRBD2 (6 bases). The sample consisted of naive CD4+ T cells from blood. This sequence originates from a man between 18 and 35 years old with type 1 diabetes. The CDR3 loop is CASSHQREDEQYF. The CDR3 DNA follows: TGCGCCAGCAGCCATCAAAGGGAGGACGAGCAGTACTTC.